This paragraph covers one TCR beta chain sequence. Which antigen it targets is not known. Base qualities are missing; no much larger clone stands one base away. TCR beta CDR3 regions were sequenced from DNA using the immunoSEQ Assay. On the study's bioinformatics: T cell density was computed as TCR beta template counts normalized to usable DNA estimated by amplifying housekeeping genes. The preseqR package was used to estimate richness by extrapolating to 400,000 templates for PBMC samples and to 120,000 templates for tissue samples. Clonality was defined as one minus Pielou's evenness. To identify tissue-enriched TCRs, differential abundance testing was run on productive amino-acid clonotypes with a minimum total count of 5 and an alpha of 0.1. The Jaccard Index and the Morisita Overlap Index were used to measure how much the repertoires overlapped between compartments. GLIPH grouped TCR beta CDR3s together with public tetramer-defined viral CDR3s, and a viral motif had to include at least three viral sequences and also show V-gene enrichment. The table was pulled from immuneACCESS by TCRdb, which kept in-frame rearrangements only. Such tables lose some clones; where checked, under half of the loss comes from unresolved V genes, and the rest has no known cause. V and J calls plus clone size are reproduced from that table; the DNA served to infer D and trimming. The sample contains about 74,000 clones, around 85% of them found a single time. The ten largest clones capture approximately 1.3% of the sample.

At diagnosis, tumor, uninvolved tumor-adjacent lung and peripheral blood were collected and then preserved as a mix of FFPE and fresh-frozen material. Blood samples were analyzed as peripheral blood mononuclear cells for TCR repertoire profiling. The data were obtained in a study of T cells in localized non-small cell lung cancer (TCRdb year 2020). About the study as a whole: The study analyzed T cell repertoires of 200 to 250 early-stage NSCLC patients, comparing tumors and uninvolved tumor-adjacent lungs. Of the NSCLC patients, over 120 were male and approximately 110 were female, and the mean age was approximately 66 years. All 236 NSCLC patients in the cohort were treatment-naive and had localized lung tumors that were resected. General findings and caveats noted by the study authors: Of the top 100 tumor clones, a median of 57 were detected in paired uninvolved adjacent lung; roughly 26 were also among that lung's top 100. Higher blood T cell density associated with longer overall survival, while higher adjacent-lung clonality associated with shorter survival. Because the study design was exploratory, TCR variables were selected using unadjusted p-values without false-discovery rate correction. Uninvolved tumor-adjacent lung showed the highest T cell clonality, higher than tumor, which suggests more focused antigenic responses in the uninvolved tumor-adjacent lung. Because multi-region tumor sequencing was not done, intratumor heterogeneity could not be ruled out.

V sheds 0 bases and J sheds 4 bases, leaving 7 bases between their ends. The CDR3 goes from the cysteine to the phenylalanine over 13 residues. The retained sequence is limited to the CDR3, 39 bases, with the frame set at the first base. CDR1 and CDR2 (SGHKS, YYEKEE) derive from the germline V gene (reference sequence). This chain is built from TRBV5-5 and TRBJ1-1; no D gene can be assigned with confidence. The receptor's source is a female donor at least 60 years old with stage I lung adenocarcinoma. The source was peripheral blood, collected before any cancer treatment. At the DNA level, the sequence is TGTGCCAGCAGCTTGGGGTACGCCACTGAAGCTTTCTTT. Translated, it reads CASSLGYATEAFF.